These 11 T cell receptor beta chains share one sample of origin, sequenced in a study of blood T cell repertoires in COVID-19. Profiled with immunoSEQ multiplex PCR; TCRdb holds only in-frame clones, not every one. The repertoire includes about 440,000 clones, roughly 88% of them detected once, and roughly 0.66% sits in the top ten. The specimen sequenced was PBMCs or T cells enriched from blood (not recorded which). These receptors all come from a man aged 18 to 29 who had recovered from COVID-19.

This clone was seen only once. The J gene is TRBJ2-2, the V gene TRBV7-2; D is uncertain. V lost 1 base and J 6 bases, leaving 12 bases between the germline ends. Germline CDR1 and CDR2: SGHTA and FQGNSA. The CDR3 is 15 residues long. In DNA form, the CDR3 reads TGTGCCAGCAGCTTAGTTGGCCGCGCGGCCGGGGAGCTGTTTTTT. Its translation: CASSLVGRAAGELFF.

The V gene is TRBV4-1, the J gene TRBJ1-4; D remains unclear. This CDR3 spans 16 amino acids. Trimming took off 1 base at V and 4 bases at J, with 13 bases between the two ends. In germline, CDR1 is MGHRA, CDR2 YSYEKL. Written as DNA, the CDR3 is TGCGCCAGCAGCCAAGTTGTAGGGAGTGGTAATGAAAAACTGTTTTTT. This translates into CASSQVVGSGNEKLFF.

V is TRBV30 and J is TRBJ1-6; D is ambiguous. The germline V gene has CDR1 GTSNPN and CDR2 SVGIG (reference sequence). Trimming cost V 3 bases and J 9 bases, with 18 bases left between them. The CDR3 has 15 amino acids. CDR3 sequence reads: CAWRIPGGGSSPLHF. In DNA form, the CDR3 reads TGTGCCTGGAGGATCCCGGGAGGAGGTAGTTCACCCCTCCACTTT. The entire variable domain, with the rest obtained from reference TRBV30 and TRBJ1-6, is as follows: SQTIHQWPATLVQPVGSPLSLECTVEGTSNPNLYWYRQAAGRGLQLLFYSVGIGQISSEVPQNLSASRPQDRQFILSSKKLLLSDSGFYLCAWRIPGGGSSPLHFGNGTRLTVT.

This chain connects TRBV7-3 to TRBJ2-1; 14 positions match TRBD2. The CDR3 covers 16 residues. V shed 2 bases and J 9 bases; nucleotides not matched to a gene: 6. Germline CDR1 reads SGHTA; CDR2 reads FQGTGA. The CDR3 DNA reads TGTGCCAGCAGCTTATGGGGACTAGCGGGGGCAGGTGAGCAGTTCTTC. Its protein is CASSLWGLAGAGEQFF.

The V call is TRBV7-2, the J call TRBJ1-2; D is uncertain. CDR3 size: 13 residues. Germline assignment: CDR1 SGHTA and CDR2 FQGNSA. Trimming stripped 5 bases from V and 4 bases from J, with 11 bases between. As DNA, the CDR3 is TGTGCCAGCAGCAAGACGGGGAGCTATGGCTACACCTTC. Translated, it gives CASSKTGSYGYTF. The whole variable domain, remainder taken from reference TRBV7-2 and TRBJ1-2, is GAGVSQSPSNKVTEKGKDVELRCDPISGHTALYWYRQSLGQGLEFLIYFQGNSAPDKSGLPSDRFSAERTGGSVSTLTIQRTQQEDSAVYLCASSKTGSYGYTFGSGTRLTVV.

The gene calls are TRBV4-1 and TRBJ1-5, with no clear D. The CDR3 has 15 amino acids. CDR1 is MGHRA and CDR2 is YSYEKL in the germline V gene. V was cut by 4 bases and J by 0 bases, with 10 bases left in between. Here the CDR3 reads CASSPERSSNQPQHF. The DNA for the CDR3 is TGCGCCAGCAGCCCAGAGCGGAGTAGCAATCAGCCCCAGCATTTT.

V is TRBV27 and J is TRBJ1-5; 9 bases line up with TRBD1. The V and J ends lost 5 bases and 6 bases, in that order; junction bases with no gene match: 11. This CDR3 has 16 amino acids. CDR1 is MNHEY, CDR2 SMNVEV, per germline (reference sequence). The CDR3 region has the DNA TGTGCCAGCAGTCCCCTACAACAGGGGGCGCTTCAGCCCCAGCATTTT. It encodes CASSPLQQGALQPQHF.

The rearrangement joins TRBV5-5 to TRBJ2-6; 9 bases match TRBD1. Trimming at V came to 1 base and at J to 4 bases, leaving 9 bases not matched to a gene. This CDR3 comprises 18 residues. Looked up from germline, CDR1 is SGHKS and CDR2 is YYEKEE (reference sequence). The CDR3 region has the DNA TGTGCCAGCAGCTTGTGGCCCGGGACAGGGACCGGGGCCAACGTCCTGACTTTC. Protein sequence: CASSLWPGTGTGANVLTF. Combining the CDR3 with reference TRBV5-5 and TRBJ2-6 gives the whole variable domain DAGVTQSPTHLIKTRGQQVTLRCSPISGHKSVSWYQQVLGQGPQFIFQYYEKEERGRGNFPDRFSARQFPNYSSELNVNALLLGDSALYLCASSLWPGTGTGANVLTFGAGSRLTVL.

This chain uses TRBV10-3 with TRBJ1-1, with a possible D match to TRBD1 (6 bases). The CDR3 covers 18 residues. Trimming shortened V by 2 bases and J by 0 bases, and 19 bases separated the two germline ends. From germline, CDR1 is ENHRY and CDR2 SYGVKD. The CDR3 loop reads CAISEVESWGRLNTEAFF. The CDR3 coding sequence is TGTGCCATCAGTGAGGTAGAGTCTTGGGGGCGCCTGAACACTGAAGCTTTCTTT.

The chain recombines TRBV12-5 with TRBJ2-1; 8 bases line up with TRBD1. Germline V lookup: CDR1 LGHNT, CDR2 FRNRAP. The CDR3 loop spans 14 amino acids. With V trimmed by 6 bases and J by 4 bases, 5 bases remained unmatched. The CDR3, as DNA: TGTGCTAGTGGGGGACAGGACCCTTACAATGAGCAGTTCTTC. Its protein product is CASGGQDPYNEQFF.

V gene TRBV5-1 combines with J gene TRBJ2-1; 12 bases agree with TRBD2. V shed 0 bases, J shed 3 bases, and the junction held 4 bases outside the gene matches. CDR3 length: 17 residues. Looked up from germline, CDR1 is SGHRS and CDR2 is YFSETQ. The CDR3 spells CASSLVGGLAGYNEQFF. CDR3 DNA: TGCGCCAGCAGCTTGGTGGGGGGACTAGCGGGCTACAATGAGCAGTTCTTC.